This T cell receptor beta chain was sequenced during a study of sequential checkpoint blockade in melanoma. Study in general: After both sequences, patients received maintenance nivolumab.

The V end lost 4 bases, the J end lost 8 bases, and 12 bases lay between the germline ends. Germline V lookup: CDR1 SGDLS, CDR2 YYNGEE. The CDR3 covers 12 residues. Treatment meaning: randomized to nivolumab then ipilimumab (arm A) or the reverse (arm B). No patient had prior DNA-damaging chemotherapy. Live CD3+CD8+ CD19− CD56− cells were sorted from PBMCs. Data came from immunoSEQ multiplex PCR; TCRdb stores just in-frame clones and leaves some out. The data show fewer than 35,000 clones, 80% to 90% seen once. The clonotype comes from a human donor with melanoma. Sequenced material: CD8+ T cells sorted from blood (inferred from file names), taken from a patient given nivolumab and ipilimumab in sequence. The genes are TRBV9 and TRBJ1-2, with D hard to call. In nucleotides, the CDR3 is TGTGCCAGCAGCCCTTCAACACCCGGCTACACCTTC. Translated, it gives CASSPSTPGYTF.